This T cell receptor (beta chain) comes out of a study of cytomegalovirus exposure and HLA in healthy donors. The PCR made use of 60 Vbeta and 13 Jbeta primers. Profiled with immunoSEQ multiplex PCR; TCRdb holds only in-frame clones, not every one. The sample includes 120,000 to 150,000 clones, approximately 80% seen only once; the top ten take 1.5% to 2%. Looked up from germline, CDR1 is SGHTA and CDR2 is FQGNSA. Losses at the gene ends were 5 bases for V and 4 bases for J; bases not matched to a gene: 8. CDR3 size: 15 residues. This TCR derives from a man between 40 and 49 years old in good health and CMV-seronegative. V is TRBV7-2 and J is TRBJ2-3, with 8 bases lining up with TRBD1. The specimen sequenced was PBMCs. The CDR3 DNA sequence: TGTGCCAGCAGCGTACCGGGACAGGAGGCAGATACGCAGTATTTT. Translated: CASSVPGQEADTQYF.